Presented here are 22 T cell receptor beta chains from one specimen sequenced in a study of cytomegalovirus exposure and HLA in healthy donors. Primers: 60 Vbeta forward and 13 Jbeta reverse. The repertoire was sequenced with immunoSEQ multiplex PCR; TCRdb's copy has only in-frame clones and lacks some. Of over 150,000 clones in the sample, roughly 86% were seen once. What was sequenced was PBMCs. These receptor sequences come from a girl aged 10 to 17 in good health and CMV-seropositive.

As regards this clone: The junction departs from germline at one end; a sequencing error may be responsible. Different DNA sequences within this sample yield the same CDR3. The chain links TRBV29-1 to TRBJ1-1; 8 bases match TRBD1. The CDR3 length is 17 residues. Looked up from germline, CDR1 is SQVTM and CDR2 is ANQGSEA. The CDR3 region is CSVDGQGNSNMNTEAFF. The CDR3 region has the DNA TGCAGCGTGGACGGACAGGGTAATTCCAATATGAACACTGAAGCTTTCTTC.

This rearrangement joins TRBV18 to TRBJ2-5; 7 bases align to TRBD2. J lost 3 bases, V lost 0 bases, and 1 base had no gene match. The CDR3 consists of 14 residues. Per germline, CDR1 KGHSH and CDR2 LQKENI. CDR3 sequence (DNA): TGTGCCAGCTCACCACCGGGAGGGAAAGAGACCCAGTACTTC. This translates into CASSPPGGKETQYF.

The chain carries TRBV9 and TRBJ1-1; TRBD1 matches at 7 bases. V was clipped by 3 bases and J by 5 bases; unmatched bases: 4. Germline V lookup: CDR1 SGDLS, CDR2 YYNGEE. The CDR3 covers 13 residues. The CDR3 DNA is TGTGCCAGCAGCGAGACAGGGAGGACTGAAGCTTTCTTT. It encodes CASSETGRTEAFF.

The rearrangement joins TRBV6-5 to TRBJ2-7, with D hard to call. CDR1 and CDR2 from the germline V gene are MNHEY and SVGAGI. Trimming stripped 6 bases from V and 2 bases from J, with 11 bases between. The CDR3 length is 13 residues. In DNA, the CDR3 is TGTGCCAGCAGCCCCAGTCGTCCCTACGAGCAGTACTTC. Translated, it gives CASSPSRPYEQYF.

The V call is TRBV5-1, the J call TRBJ2-7, with a tentative D call TRBD1 (6 bases). V was shortened by 3 bases and J by 1 base, with 11 bases between the two germline ends. This CDR3 has 14 residues. Germline CDR1 SGHRS, CDR2 YFSETQ. The CDR3 loop reads CASSSRGLSYEQYF. CDR3 bases: TGCGCCAGCAGCTCCAGGGGCCTATCCTACGAGCAGTACTTC.

The chain joins TRBV7-3 to TRBJ1-1; D is ambiguous. Trimming stripped 5 bases from V and 2 bases from J, with 12 bases between. Per the germline V gene, CDR1 is SGHTA and CDR2 is FQGTGA. The CDR3 extends over 14 amino acids. CDR3 loop: CASSPSRDNTEAFF. DNA of the CDR3: TGTGCCAGCAGCCCCTCCCGGGATAACACTGAAGCTTTCTTT.

V and J are TRBV4-2 and TRBJ2-1; 10 nucleotides match TRBD2. The CDR3 has 15 residues. Germline V gene data show CDR1 as LGHNA and CDR2 as YNFKEQ. Trimming took 3 bases from V and 7 from J; bases not matched to a gene: 6. The DNA for the CDR3 is TGTGCCAGCAGCCAGGTGGGACTAGCGAGGAATGAGCAGTTCTTC. Translating it yields CASSQVGLARNEQFF.

The V and J genes are TRBV20-1 and TRBJ1-1; D unresolved. This CDR3 contains 11 residues. Germline V lookup: CDR1 DFQATT, CDR2 SNEGSKA (reference sequence). Trimming shortened V by 5 bases and J by 4 bases, and 8 bases separated the two germline ends. The DNA of the CDR3 is TGCAGTGCTGGCCACACCACTGAAGCTTTCTTT. Amino acid sequence: CSAGHTTEAFF.

This clone was seen a few times. The chain employs TRBV6-5 and TRBJ1-5; no clear D gene. Trimming shortened V by 0 bases and J by 5 bases, and 5 bases separated the two germline ends. This CDR3 has 13 amino acids. Germline loops: CDR1 MNHEY, CDR2 SVGAGI. The CDR3 nucleotides are TGTGCCAGCAGTTACTCGCGCTATCAGCCCCAGCATTTT. It encodes CASSYSRYQPQHF.

The chain employs TRBV27 and TRBJ2-4; perhaps TRBD1 as D (6 bases). Germline V gene data show CDR1 as MNHEY and CDR2 as SMNVEV (reference sequence). The CDR3 contains 15 residues. The germline V and J ends were trimmed by 5 bases and 2 bases, with 13 bases remaining between them. As DNA, the CDR3 is TGTGCCAGCAGTGCTGCCGGACAGTCCAAAAACATTCAGTACTTC. It specifies CASSAAGQSKNIQYF.

The V and J genes are TRBV6-1 and TRBJ1-1, with 8 bases that match TRBD1. CDR3 length: 17 residues. CDR1 is MNHNS, CDR2 SASEGT, per germline. J gave up 5 bases and V 4 bases, and 15 bases lay outside the gene matches. DNA for the CDR3: TGTGCCAGCAGTGCTTACGGGCAGGGGGCGGCTTGGACTGAAGCTTTCTTT. As protein: CASSAYGQGAAWTEAFF.

This chain connects TRBV6-5 to TRBJ1-5, with 9 nucleotides matching TRBD1. The CDR3 totals 15 residues. CDR1 MNHEY and CDR2 SVGAGI come from the germline V gene. Germline trimming cut 6 bases from V and 1 base from J; bases unmatched to any gene: 4. The CDR3 coding sequence is TGTGCCAGCAGCCGGGACAGGGAGAGCAATCAGCCCCAGCATTTT. Its translation: CASSRDRESNQPQHF.

The chain uses TRBV29-1 and TRBJ2-1; 10 nucleotides match TRBD2. The CDR3 extends over 19 amino acids. Germline CDR1 reads SQVTM; CDR2 reads ANQGSEA. After removal of 4 bases from V and 1 base from J, the junction contained 16 bases not matched to a gene. The CDR3 nucleotides read TGCAGCGTTGGGGGGGTTTTAGCGGGGGGACGATCATCCTACAATGAGCAGTTCTTC. Its protein is CSVGGVLAGGRSSYNEQFF.

Here the CDR3 DNA reads TGTGCTAGTGCCCAGGAAACCTATGGCTACACCTTC. Protein product: CASAQETYGYTF. The genes are TRBV12-5 and TRBJ1-2; D is ambiguous. The CDR3 runs 12 residues. Germline values: CDR1 LGHNT, CDR2 FRNRAP. Trimming left V 7 bases short and J 4 bases short, with 10 bases between.

This chain uses TRBV2 with TRBJ1-1; TRBD1 might be the D (5 bases). The germline V and J ends were trimmed by 5 bases and 4 bases, with 17 bases remaining between them. The germline gives CDR1 SNHLY, CDR2 FYNNEI. The CDR3 sequence is 15 residues long. DNA of the CDR3: TGTGCCAGCAGTTCCGAAGGGGCGGGGAGCACTGAAGCTTTCTTT. Translating gives CASSSEGAGSTEAFF.

V is TRBV7-2 and J is TRBJ2-2, with 13 bases lining up with TRBD2. CDR3 length equals 15 residues. The germline gives CDR1 SGHTA, CDR2 FQGNSA. Germline trimming cut 5 bases from V and 7 bases from J; bases unmatched to any gene: 4. The CDR3 coding sequence is TGTGCCAGCAGCCGGGGACTAGCGGGGTACGGGGAGCTGTTTTTT. Translating gives CASSRGLAGYGELFF.

This rearrangement joins TRBV27 to TRBJ2-1, with 9 bases identical to TRBD2. The CDR3 has 21 amino acids. After removal of 1 base from V and 4 bases from J, the junction contained 20 bases not matched to a gene. Germline-derived CDR1 and CDR2 are MNHEY and SMNVEV (reference sequence). This chain's CDR3 is CASSLFRDGILRSGGYNEQFF. The CDR3 DNA follows: TGTGCCAGCAGTTTATTCCGGGACGGCATCCTTCGTAGCGGGGGATACAATGAGCAGTTCTTC.

The chain employs TRBV2 and TRBJ1-5, with D possibly being TRBD1 (6 bases). This CDR3 is 12 amino acids long. The V gene lost 7 bases and the J gene lost 3 bases, with 7 bases spanning the gap. CDR1 is SNHLY, CDR2 FYNNEI, per germline. CDR3 region: CASTGDNQPQHF. CDR3 nucleotide sequence: TGTGCCAGCACAGGGGACAATCAGCCCCAGCATTTT.

This clone has a single count. This chain uses TRBV28 with TRBJ2-7; tentatively, D is TRBD2 (6 bases). The CDR3 totals 14 residues. The germline V gene encodes CDR1 MDHEN and CDR2 SYDVKM. The CDR3 DNA follows: TGTGCAAGCGGGTGGCGGGCGAGCTCCTACGAGCAGTACTTC. Its protein product is CASGWRASSYEQYF.

J is TRBJ2-1 and V is TRBV5-1; 11 nucleotides agree with TRBD2. The CDR3 loop spans 16 amino acids. V lost 6 bases, J lost 5 bases, and 10 bases stayed unmatched. Germline assignment: CDR1 SGHRS and CDR2 YFSETQ. CDR3 in amino acids: CASKASGGYADNEQFF. In DNA form, the CDR3 reads TGCGCCAGCAAAGCTAGCGGGGGGTACGCGGACAATGAGCAGTTCTTC.

The chain has TRBV7-3 and TRBJ2-5; TRBD1 agrees at 10 bases. From germline, CDR1 is SGHTA and CDR2 FQGTGA. With V trimmed by 0 bases and J by 5 bases, 9 bases remained unmatched. This CDR3 spans 17 amino acids. The CDR3: CASSLTTGTGDEETQYF. CDR3 nucleotide sequence: TGTGCCAGCAGCTTAACGACGGGGACAGGGGACGAGGAGACCCAGTACTTC.

The DNA of the CDR3 is TGCGCCAGCAGTGAACGGGGAATCGGCAGAGGCGAGCAGTACTTC. Translation: CASSERGIGRGEQYF. The chain links TRBV10-1 to TRBJ2-7; tentative D call: TRBD2 (5 bases). The germline V and J ends were trimmed by 3 bases and 6 bases, with 18 bases remaining between them. This CDR3 has 15 amino acids. Germline CDR1 WNHNN, CDR2 SYGVQD (reference sequence).